This TCR beta chain was profiled in a study of blood T cell repertoires in COVID-19. Study context: Sample material is recorded as cDNA or gDNA derived from T cells, B-cell-depleted T cells, or PBMCs.

This clone was seen a handful of times. In the original processing: Estimation of nucleated cell counts relied on the amplification of reference gene primers. Clones were sequenced by immunoSEQ multiplex PCR, and TCRdb holds only the in-frame ones, with some missing. V, J and clone size reflect that table, while D and trimming were determined from the DNA. This sample has 200,000 or so clones, with 80% to 90% found just once. This CDR3 has 15 amino acids. Germline CDR1 and CDR2: SGHTA and FQGNSA. V lost 5 bases to trimming and J lost 0 bases; unmatched junction nucleotides: 6. The TCR was taken from a human donor with active or convalescent COVID-19. The donor label of this sample is uncertain. Material for sequencing was peripheral blood. The V gene is TRBV7-2, the J gene TRBJ2-7; 8 bases line up with TRBD2. DNA for the CDR3: TGTGCCAGCAGCACCACTAGCGGCTCCTCCTACGAGCAGTACTTC. It specifies CASSTTSGSSYEQYF.